One TCR beta chain is described in this entry. The CDR3 covers 13 residues. Per germline, CDR1 LNHNV and CDR2 YYDKDF (reference sequence). Trimming pared 0 bases from V and 6 bases from J, leaving 8 bases between. The sample is drawn from a study of blood T cell repertoires in COVID-19. Study context: In each case, the material was cDNA or gDNA derived from T cells, B-cell-depleted T cells, or PBMCs.

In the original analysis: Scientists estimated how many nucleated cells there were by amplifying reference gene primers. This table comes from immunoSEQ multiplex PCR, and its TCRdb copy is limited to in-frame clones, with some not included. Clone size and V and J calls were adopted from that table, with D and trimming inferred from the DNA. The sample consists of some 80,000 clones, approximately 88% of them appearing once. The source material was peripheral blood. The V and J genes are TRBV15 and TRBJ1-1; perhaps TRBD1 as D (6 bases). The TCR comes from a woman of 80 years or more with active or convalescent COVID-19. The DNA of the CDR3 is TGTGCCACCAGCAGAGACAGGGGTTCTGAAGCTTTCTTT. It specifies CATSRDRGSEAFF. Filled out from reference TRBV15 and TRBJ1-1, the complete variable domain reads DAMVIQNPRYQVTQFGKPVTLSCSQTLNHNVMYWYQQKSSQAPKLLFHYYDKDFNNEADTPDNFQSRRPNTSFCFLDIRSPGLGDTAMYLCATSRDRGSEAFFGQGTRLTVV.